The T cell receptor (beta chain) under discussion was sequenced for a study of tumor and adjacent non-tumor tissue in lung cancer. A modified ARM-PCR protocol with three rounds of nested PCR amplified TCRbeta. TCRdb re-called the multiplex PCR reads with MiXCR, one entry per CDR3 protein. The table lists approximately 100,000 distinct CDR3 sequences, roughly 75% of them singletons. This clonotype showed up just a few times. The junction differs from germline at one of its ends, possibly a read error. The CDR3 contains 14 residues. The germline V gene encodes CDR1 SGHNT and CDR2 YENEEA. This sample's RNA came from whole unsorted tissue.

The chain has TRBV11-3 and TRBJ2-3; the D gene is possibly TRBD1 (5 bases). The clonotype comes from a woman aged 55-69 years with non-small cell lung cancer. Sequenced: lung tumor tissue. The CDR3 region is CASRLTGDTDTQCF. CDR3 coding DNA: TGTGCCAGCAGATTAACAGGAGACACAGATACGCAGTGTTTT.